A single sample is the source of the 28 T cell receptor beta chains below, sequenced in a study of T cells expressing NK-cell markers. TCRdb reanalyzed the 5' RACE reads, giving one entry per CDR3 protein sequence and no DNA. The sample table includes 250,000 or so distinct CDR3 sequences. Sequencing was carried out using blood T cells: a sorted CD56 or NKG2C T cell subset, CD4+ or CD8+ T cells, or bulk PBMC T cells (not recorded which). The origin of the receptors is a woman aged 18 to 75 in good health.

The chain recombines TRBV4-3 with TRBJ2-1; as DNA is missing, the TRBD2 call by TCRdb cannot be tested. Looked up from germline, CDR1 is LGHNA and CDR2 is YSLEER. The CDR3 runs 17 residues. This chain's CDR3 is CASSQVLRLAGNNEQFF.

CDR3 amino acids: CASRPTTDSYEQYF. V is TRBV6-2 or TRBV6-3 and J is TRBJ2-7; TCRdb's D gene call, TRBD1, goes unchecked for lack of DNA. CDR1 MNHEY and CDR2 SVGEGT come from the germline V gene. The CDR3 runs 14 residues.

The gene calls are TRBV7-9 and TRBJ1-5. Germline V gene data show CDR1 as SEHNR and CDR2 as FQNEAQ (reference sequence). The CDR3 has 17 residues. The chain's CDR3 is CASSLVWGPYSNQPQHF.

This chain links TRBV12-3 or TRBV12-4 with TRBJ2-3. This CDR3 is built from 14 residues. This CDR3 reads CASSLARPTDTQYF.

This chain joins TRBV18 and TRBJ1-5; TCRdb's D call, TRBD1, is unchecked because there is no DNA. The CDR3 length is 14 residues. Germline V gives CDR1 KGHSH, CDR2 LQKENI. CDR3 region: CASSQQGSNQPQHF.

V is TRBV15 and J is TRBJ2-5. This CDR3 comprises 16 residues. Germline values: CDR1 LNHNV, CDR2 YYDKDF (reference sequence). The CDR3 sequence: CATSRDFGAAQETQYF. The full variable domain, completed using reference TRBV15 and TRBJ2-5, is DAMVIQNPRYQVTQFGKPVTLSCSQTLNHNVMYWYQQKSSQAPKLLFHYYDKDFNNEADTPDNFQSRRPNTSFCFLDIRSPGLGDTAMYLCATSRDFGAAQETQYFGPGTRLLVL.

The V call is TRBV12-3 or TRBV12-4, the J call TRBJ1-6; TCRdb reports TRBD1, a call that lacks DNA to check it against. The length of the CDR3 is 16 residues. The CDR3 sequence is CASSLIGGLINSPLHF.

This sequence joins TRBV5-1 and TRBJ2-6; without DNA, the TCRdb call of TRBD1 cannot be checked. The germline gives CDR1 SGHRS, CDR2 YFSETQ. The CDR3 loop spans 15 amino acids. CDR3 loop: CASSFTGTGANVLTF.

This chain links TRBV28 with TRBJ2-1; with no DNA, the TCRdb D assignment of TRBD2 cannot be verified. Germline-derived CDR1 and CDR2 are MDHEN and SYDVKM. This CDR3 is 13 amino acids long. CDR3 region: CASTLRGGSEQFF. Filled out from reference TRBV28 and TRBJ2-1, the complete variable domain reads DVKVTQSSRYLVKRTGEKVFLECVQDMDHENMFWYRQDPGLGLRLIYFSYDVKMKEKGDIPEGYSVSREKKERFSLILESASTNQTSMYLCASTLRGGSEQFFGPGTRLTVL.

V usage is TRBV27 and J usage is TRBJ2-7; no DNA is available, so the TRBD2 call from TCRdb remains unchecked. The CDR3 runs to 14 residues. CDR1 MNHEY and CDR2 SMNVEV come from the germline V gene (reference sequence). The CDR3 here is CASSLRLAGDEQYF.

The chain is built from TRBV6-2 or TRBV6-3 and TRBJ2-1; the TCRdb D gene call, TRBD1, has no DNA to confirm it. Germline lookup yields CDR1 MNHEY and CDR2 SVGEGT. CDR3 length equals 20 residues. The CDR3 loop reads CASSHLTTKRRGSSYNEQFF.

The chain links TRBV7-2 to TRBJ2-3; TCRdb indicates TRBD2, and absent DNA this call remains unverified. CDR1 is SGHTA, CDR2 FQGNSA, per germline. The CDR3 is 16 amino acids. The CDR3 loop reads CASSPVERGRRDTQYF.

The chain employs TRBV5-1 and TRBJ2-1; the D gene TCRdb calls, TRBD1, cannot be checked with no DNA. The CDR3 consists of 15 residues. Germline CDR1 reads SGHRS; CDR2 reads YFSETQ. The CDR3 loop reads CASSPRGSMGNEQFF.

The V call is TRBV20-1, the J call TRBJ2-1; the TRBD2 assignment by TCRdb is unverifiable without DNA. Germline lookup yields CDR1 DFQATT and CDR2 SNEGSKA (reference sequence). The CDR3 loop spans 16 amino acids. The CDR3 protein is CSAHGLAGDSYNEQFF.

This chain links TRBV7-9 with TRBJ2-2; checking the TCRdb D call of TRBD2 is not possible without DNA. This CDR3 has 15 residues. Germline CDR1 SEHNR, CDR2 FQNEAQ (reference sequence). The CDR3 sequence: CASSYLASSTGELFF. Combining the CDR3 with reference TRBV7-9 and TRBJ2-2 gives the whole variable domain DTGVSQNPRHKITKRGQNVTFRCDPISEHNRLYWYRQTLGQGPEFLTYFQNEAQLEKSRLLSDRFSAERPKGSFSTLEIQRTEQGDSAMYLCASSYLASSTGELFFGEGSRLTVL.

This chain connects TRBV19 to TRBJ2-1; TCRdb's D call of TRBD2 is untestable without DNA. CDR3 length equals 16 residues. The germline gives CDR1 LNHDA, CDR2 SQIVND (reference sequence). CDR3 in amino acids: CASSIVPSGSYNEQFF.

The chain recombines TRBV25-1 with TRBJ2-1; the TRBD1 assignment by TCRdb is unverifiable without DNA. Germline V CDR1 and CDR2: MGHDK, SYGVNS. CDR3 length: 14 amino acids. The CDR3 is CASGRDLMGHEQFF. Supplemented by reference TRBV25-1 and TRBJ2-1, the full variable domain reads EADIYQTPRYLVIGTGKKITLECSQTMGHDKMYWYQQDPGMELHLIHYSYGVNSTEKGDLSSESTVSRIRTEHFPLTLESARPSHTSQYLCASGRDLMGHEQFFGPGTRLTVL.

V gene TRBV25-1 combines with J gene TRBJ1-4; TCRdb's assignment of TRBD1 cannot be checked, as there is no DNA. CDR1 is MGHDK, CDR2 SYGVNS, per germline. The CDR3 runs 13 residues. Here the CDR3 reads CASRGTGNEKLFF.

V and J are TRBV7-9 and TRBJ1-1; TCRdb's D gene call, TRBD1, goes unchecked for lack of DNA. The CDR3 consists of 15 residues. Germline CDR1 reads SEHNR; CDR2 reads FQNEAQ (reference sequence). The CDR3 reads CASSLVSTGNTEAFF.

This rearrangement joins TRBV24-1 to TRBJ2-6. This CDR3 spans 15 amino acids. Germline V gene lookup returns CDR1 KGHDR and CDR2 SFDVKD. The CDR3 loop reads CATSDHGSRANVLTF.

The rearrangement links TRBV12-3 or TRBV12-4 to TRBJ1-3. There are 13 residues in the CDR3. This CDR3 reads CASSLGLGNTIYF.

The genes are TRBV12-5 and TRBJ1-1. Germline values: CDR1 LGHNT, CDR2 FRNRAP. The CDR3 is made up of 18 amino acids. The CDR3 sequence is CASGLVGRGGFQLAEAFF.

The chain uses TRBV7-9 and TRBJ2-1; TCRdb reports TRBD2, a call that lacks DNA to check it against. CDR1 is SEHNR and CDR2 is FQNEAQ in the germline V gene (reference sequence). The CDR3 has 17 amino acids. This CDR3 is CASSSPSLAGGRNEQFF.

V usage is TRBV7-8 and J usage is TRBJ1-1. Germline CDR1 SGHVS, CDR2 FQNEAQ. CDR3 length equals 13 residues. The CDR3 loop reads CASSLDANTEAFF.

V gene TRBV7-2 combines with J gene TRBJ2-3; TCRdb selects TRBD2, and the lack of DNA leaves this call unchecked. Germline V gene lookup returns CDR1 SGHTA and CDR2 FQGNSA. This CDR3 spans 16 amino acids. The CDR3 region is CASSNGTSRRTDTQYF.

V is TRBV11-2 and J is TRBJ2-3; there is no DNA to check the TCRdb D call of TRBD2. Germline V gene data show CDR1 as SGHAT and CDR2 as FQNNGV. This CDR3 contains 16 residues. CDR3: CASSPRLSGNTDTQYF. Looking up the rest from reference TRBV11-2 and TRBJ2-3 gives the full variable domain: EAGVAQSPRYKIIEKRQSVAFWCNPISGHATLYWYQQILGQGPKLLIQFQNNGVVDDSQLPKDRFSAERLKGVDSTLKIQPAKLEDSAVYLCASSPRLSGNTDTQYFGPGTRLTVL.

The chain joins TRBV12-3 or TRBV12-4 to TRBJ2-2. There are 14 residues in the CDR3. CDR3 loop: CASSIPSRTGELFF.

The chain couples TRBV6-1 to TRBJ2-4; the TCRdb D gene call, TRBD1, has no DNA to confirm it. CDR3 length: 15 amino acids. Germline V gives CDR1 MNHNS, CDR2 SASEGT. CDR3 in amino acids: CASSVLRDRVNIQYF.